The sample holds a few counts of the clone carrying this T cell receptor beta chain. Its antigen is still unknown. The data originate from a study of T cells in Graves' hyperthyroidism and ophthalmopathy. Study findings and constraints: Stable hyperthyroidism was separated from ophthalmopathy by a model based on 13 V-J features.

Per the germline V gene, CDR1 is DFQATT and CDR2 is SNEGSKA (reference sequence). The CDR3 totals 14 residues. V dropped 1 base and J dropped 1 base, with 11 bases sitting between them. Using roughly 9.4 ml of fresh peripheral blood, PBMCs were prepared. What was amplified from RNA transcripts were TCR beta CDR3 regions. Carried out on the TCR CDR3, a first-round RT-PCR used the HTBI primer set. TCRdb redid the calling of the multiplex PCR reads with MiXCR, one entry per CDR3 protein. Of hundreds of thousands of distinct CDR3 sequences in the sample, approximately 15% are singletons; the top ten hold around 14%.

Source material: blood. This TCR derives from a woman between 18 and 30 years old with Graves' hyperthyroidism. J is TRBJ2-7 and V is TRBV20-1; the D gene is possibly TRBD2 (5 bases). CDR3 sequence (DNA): TGCAGTGCTAGAGTGGAGGAATGGTCCTACGAGCAGTACTTC. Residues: CSARVEEWSYEQYF.